This T cell receptor beta chain is drawn from a study of cytomegalovirus exposure and HLA in healthy donors. Note on this clone: Its antigen is undetermined.

This CDR3 region has 13 residues. Looked up from germline, CDR1 is MGHRA and CDR2 is YSYEKL. V lost 5 bases and J 7 bases, leaving 15 bases between the germline ends. PCR employed 60 Vbeta and 13 Jbeta primers. The assay was immunoSEQ multiplex PCR, and TCRdb's table has in-frame clones only and misses some. This sample has fewer than 100,000 clones, with 65% to 80% found just once. Findings of the study overall: A later analysis by the authors found several of the most significant clusters apparently linked to common viral pathogens.

When sampled, the donors appeared nominally healthy, though they likely had unrecorded immune exposures. This TCR was recovered from a middle-aged man in good health and CMV-seropositive. The sequenced material came from PBMCs. The chain couples TRBV4-1 to TRBJ2-7; the D gene is possibly TRBD1 (6 bases). CDR3 bases: TGCGCCAGCAGCTCGATTACAGGGTGTGAGCAGTACTTC. It codes for CASSSITGCEQYF.